This T cell receptor (beta chain) came from a study of T cells after yellow fever vaccination. Via MiXCR, TCRdb re-called the 5' RACE reads, giving one row per CDR3 protein. Of 250,000 to 300,000 distinct CDR3 sequences in the sample, 5.2% were seen once. Overall study findings and caveats: Abundant clonotypes from the bulk population could get into FACS-sorted repertoires as contaminants. Peaking faster, on day 5 versus 15, the secondary response was nonetheless weaker.

Looked up from germline, CDR1 is SNHLY and CDR2 is FYNNEI. Trimming removed 7 bases from V and 2 bases from J; junction bases left unmatched: 16. The CDR3 is 18 residues long. Of note for this clonotype: Antigen unknown.

The source material was CD4+ T cells sorted from PBMCs, sampled on the day of the yellow fever booster vaccination. The clonotype originates from a man aged 18-30 years who received the YFV17D yellow fever vaccine. The rearrangement joins TRBV2 to TRBJ2-3, with TRBD2 matching 9 bases. CDR3 residues: CASNEVLAGYKTTDTQYF. The CDR3 DNA follows: TGTGCCAGCAACGAGGTTCTAGCGGGGTACAAAACCACAGATACGCAGTATTTT.